This T cell receptor beta chain was captured in a study of cytomegalovirus exposure and HLA in healthy donors. Of note for this clone: Its cognate antigen is unknown.

Study-level findings and limits: DRB1 showed the most TCR associations and HLA-C the fewest in a later analysis, as rates varied by HLA locus.

60 Vbeta and 13 Jbeta primers were used in PCR. Assay: immunoSEQ multiplex PCR; the TCRdb copy retains only in-frame clones and omits some. This repertoire shows fewer than 200,000 clones, roughly 87% found once; its top ten account for about 0.5%. Trimming at V came to 2 bases and at J to 3 bases, leaving 6 bases not matched to a gene. The CDR3 contains 15 residues. Germline CDR1 reads SGHTA; CDR2 reads FQGTGA. V and J are TRBV7-3 and TRBJ2-7; the match to TRBD2 covers 8 bases. The receptor was derived from a woman aged 45-59 years in good health and CMV-seronegative. The sequencing sample was made of PBMCs. The CDR3 DNA follows: TGTGCCAGCAGCTTAGGGCGGGAGGATGTCTACGAGCAGTACTTC. Its translation is CASSLGREDVYEQYF.